Following are 20 T cell receptor beta chains from one sample sequenced in a study of siplizumab effects on memory and regulatory T cells. Here immunoSEQ multiplex PCR was the method, and the copy in TCRdb shows in-frame clones only, minus some. The sample contains about 72,000 clones, under 95% of which appear only once. The sample consisted of CD8+ T cells sorted from blood. These receptors were taken from a human donor in good health.

The gene calls are TRBV5-5 and TRBJ1-3, with 7 bases lining up with TRBD1. CDR1 SGHKS and CDR2 YYEKEE come from the germline V gene (reference sequence). V dropped 4 bases and J dropped 0; count of bases not matched to a gene: 4. The CDR3 is 15 amino acids. This chain's CDR3 is CASSAGTDSGNTIYF. In nucleotides, the CDR3 is TGTGCCAGCAGCGCCGGGACAGACTCTGGAAACACCATATATTTT.

The chain uses TRBV6-1 and TRBJ2-7, with D unclear. Per germline, CDR1 MNHNS and CDR2 SASEGT. The CDR3 spans 16 residues. V dropped 1 base and J dropped 0 bases, with 13 bases sitting between them. The CDR3 sequence is CASSEEVAPVSYEQYF. DNA of the CDR3: TGTGCCAGCAGTGAAGAGGTGGCCCCGGTCTCCTACGAGCAGTACTTC.

The chain joins TRBV5-4 to TRBJ2-3, with D possibly called TRBD1 or TRBD2 (5 bases each). The CDR3 contains 15 residues. V was pared by 0 bases and J by 1 base, with 9 bases between. Germline CDR1 SGHNT, CDR2 YYREEE (reference sequence). The CDR3 here is CASSLDGARTDTQYF. In nucleotides, the CDR3 is TGTGCCAGCAGCTTGGACGGGGCTCGCACAGATACGCAGTATTTT.

The chain has TRBV27 and TRBJ2-7; 7 nucleotides agree with TRBD1. Germline CDR1 reads MNHEY; CDR2 reads SMNVEV (reference sequence). J gave up 0 bases and V 4 bases, and 6 bases lay outside the gene matches. This CDR3 region has 15 residues. CDR3 sequence reads: CASSYRWDSSYEQYF. The CDR3 DNA reads as TGTGCCAGCAGTTACCGGTGGGACAGCTCCTACGAGCAGTACTTC.

The CDR3 here is CASRPGTFSYNEQFF. The DNA of the CDR3 is TGTGCCAGCAGGCCGGGGACCTTCTCCTACAATGAGCAGTTCTTC. V gene TRBV6-5 combines with J gene TRBJ2-1; D is possibly TRBD1 or TRBD2 (5 bases each). Trimming cost V 6 bases and J 0 bases, with 12 bases left between them. Germline V gene sequence: CDR1 MNHEY, CDR2 SVGAGI. The CDR3 covers 15 residues.

V gene TRBV25-1 combines with J gene TRBJ2-7, with a possible D match to TRBD1 (6 bases). The CDR3 runs 15 residues. Germline V gene lookup returns CDR1 MGHDK and CDR2 SYGVNS. V was cut by 2 bases and J by 4 bases, with 15 bases left in between. The CDR3 sequence: CASSETTGTKYEQYF. The CDR3 coding sequence is TGTGCCAGCAGTGAAACAACCGGGACAAAGTACGAGCAGTACTTC.

The J gene is TRBJ2-3, the V gene TRBV5-4, with 10 bases aligning to TRBD1. There are 16 residues in the CDR3. CDR1 SGHNT and CDR2 YYREEE come from the germline V gene (reference sequence). With V trimmed by 2 bases and J by 6 bases, 9 bases remained unmatched. In nucleotides, the CDR3 is TGTGCCAGCAGCTTAACCGGGACAGGGGTGTCGGATACGCAGTATTTT. Protein product: CASSLTGTGVSDTQYF.

The rearrangement links TRBV6-5 to TRBJ1-3, with D hard to call. The CDR3 is made up of 16 amino acids. Trimming pared 2 bases from V and 2 bases from J, leaving 13 bases between. From germline, CDR1 is MNHEY and CDR2 SVGAGI. The CDR3 bases are TGTGCCAGCAGTTACAGCGGGATGAGGACTGGAAACACCATATATTTT. It encodes CASSYSGMRTGNTIYF.

V usage is TRBV7-9 and J usage is TRBJ2-5, with 11 bases matching TRBD2. CDR1 SEHNR and CDR2 FQNEAQ come from the germline V gene (reference sequence). V was clipped by 5 bases and J by 2 bases; unmatched bases: 4. The CDR3 consists of 15 residues. CDR3 nucleotides: TGTGCCAGCAGCCTAGGGACTAGCGGACAAGAGACCCAGTACTTC. The encoded protein is CASSLGTSGQETQYF.

V is TRBV19 and J is TRBJ2-7, with 8 bases identical to TRBD1. Per the germline V gene, CDR1 is LNHDA and CDR2 is SQIVND (reference sequence). The J segment lost 4 bases and the V segment lost 2 bases, leaving 7 bases of the junction unmatched. The CDR3 runs 15 residues. This CDR3 is CASSIQGASPYEQYF. The DNA of the CDR3 is TGTGCCAGTAGTATACAGGGGGCTTCTCCTTACGAGCAGTACTTC.

CDR3 sequence (DNA): TGTGCCAGCAGTGCGGGACTACTCTCCGAGCAGTACTTC. It encodes CASSAGLLSEQYF. The chain has TRBV6-4 and TRBJ2-7; 7 nucleotides match TRBD2. Germline CDR1 MRHNA, CDR2 SNTAGT. CDR3 length equals 13 residues. J lost 6 bases, V lost 4 bases, and 6 bases had no gene match.

This sequence joins TRBV29-1 and TRBJ2-7, with 7 bases aligning to TRBD2. The germline gives CDR1 SQVTM, CDR2 ANQGSEA. The CDR3 loop spans 15 amino acids. The CDR3 reads CSSIGGPSGSYEQYF. In DNA form, the CDR3 reads TGCAGTAGTATCGGAGGCCCTAGCGGATCCTACGAGCAGTACTTC.

J is TRBJ2-1 and V is TRBV27, with no clear D. The CDR3 contains 14 residues. Germline CDR1 MNHEY, CDR2 SMNVEV (reference sequence). The V gene lost 3 bases and the J gene lost 5 bases, with 11 bases spanning the gap. CDR3 in amino acids: CASSFGTPHNEQFF. The CDR3 DNA reads as TGTGCCAGCAGTTTTGGAACCCCCCACAATGAGCAGTTCTTC.

V usage is TRBV5-5 and J usage is TRBJ1-5, with D possibly being TRBD1 (6 bases). This CDR3 is built from 15 residues. Germline V gives CDR1 SGHKS, CDR2 YYEKEE (reference sequence). V lost 4 bases and J lost 2, with 13 bases in between. CDR3 region: CASSPTGWGNQPQHF. The CDR3, as DNA: TGTGCCAGCAGCCCGACAGGTTGGGGCAATCAGCCCCAGCATTTT.

This sequence joins TRBV27 and TRBJ2-7, with D perhaps assigned TRBD1 or TRBD2 (5 bases each). Per the germline V gene, CDR1 is MNHEY and CDR2 is SMNVEV (reference sequence). The CDR3 is 14 residues long. V gave up 5 bases and J gave up 3 bases, with 14 bases separating them. CDR3 nucleotide sequence: TGTGCCAGCAGTCCCGGGACCGCCTTCTACGAGCAGTACTTC. It is translated as CASSPGTAFYEQYF.

The V and J genes are TRBV7-9 and TRBJ2-1, with D perhaps matching TRBD2 (5 bases). The CDR3 totals 13 residues. Germline-derived CDR1 and CDR2 are SEHNR and FQNEAQ (reference sequence). Trimming removed 10 bases from V and 6 bases from J, with 16 bases in between. The CDR3 sequence is CAISAGELNEQFF. The CDR3 region has the DNA TGTGCCATCTCTGCGGGCGAGCTCAATGAGCAGTTCTTC.

The genes are TRBV5-5 and TRBJ1-6; D not resolved. Germline assignment: CDR1 SGHKS and CDR2 YYEKEE (reference sequence). V lost 0 bases to trimming and J lost 0 bases, with 16 bases between them. The CDR3 is 19 residues long. CDR3 residues: CASSLAERAHSSYNSPLHF. For the CDR3, the DNA is TGTGCCAGCAGCTTGGCCGAGAGAGCACATTCCTCCTATAATTCACCCCTCCACTTT.

The chain joins TRBV7-8 to TRBJ2-5, with TRBD2 identical over 9 bases. J was trimmed by 0 bases and V by 5 bases; bases with no gene match: 10. The CDR3 consists of 17 residues. Per germline, CDR1 SGHVS and CDR2 FQNEAQ. The CDR3 loop reads CASSPPMTSGYQETQYF. The CDR3 DNA reads as TGTGCCAGCAGCCCGCCGATGACTAGCGGCTACCAAGAGACCCAGTACTTC. Complete variable domain (other parts from reference TRBV7-8 and TRBJ2-5): GAGVSQSPRYKVAKRGQDVALRCDPISGHVSLFWYQQALGQGPEFLTYFQNEAQLDKSGLPSDRFFAERPEGSVSTLKIQRTQQEDSAVYLCASSPPMTSGYQETQYFGPGTRLLVL.

This chain joins TRBV19 and TRBJ2-7; TRBD2 is a possible D gene (5 bases). This CDR3 contains 14 residues. In germline, CDR1 is LNHDA, CDR2 SQIVND (reference sequence). V lost 3 bases and J lost 3, with 12 bases in between. The CDR3: CASSMSGTYYEQYF. In nucleotides, the CDR3 is TGTGCCAGTAGTATGAGCGGCACCTACTACGAGCAGTACTTC.

This sequence joins TRBV5-3 and TRBJ2-2; D not certain. TRBV5-3 is an ORF, and what it does is uncertain. This CDR3 is 14 amino acids long. V lost 4 bases, J lost 5 bases, and 12 bases lay in between. The CDR3 reads CARSRSRATGELFF. The CDR3 DNA is TGTGCCAGAAGCCGGTCTAGGGCGACCGGGGAGCTGTTTTTT.